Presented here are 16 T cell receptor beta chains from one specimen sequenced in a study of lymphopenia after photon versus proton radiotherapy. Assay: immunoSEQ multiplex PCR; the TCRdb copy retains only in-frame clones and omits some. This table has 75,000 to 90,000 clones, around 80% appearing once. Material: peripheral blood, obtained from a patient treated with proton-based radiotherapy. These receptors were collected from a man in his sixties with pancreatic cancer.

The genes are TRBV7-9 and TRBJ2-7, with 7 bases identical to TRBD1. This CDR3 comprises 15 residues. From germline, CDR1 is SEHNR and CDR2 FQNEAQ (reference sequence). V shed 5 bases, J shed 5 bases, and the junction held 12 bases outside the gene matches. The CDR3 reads CASSQSGTAGNEQYF. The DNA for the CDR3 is TGTGCCAGCAGCCAATCCGGGACAGCCGGTAACGAGCAGTACTTC.

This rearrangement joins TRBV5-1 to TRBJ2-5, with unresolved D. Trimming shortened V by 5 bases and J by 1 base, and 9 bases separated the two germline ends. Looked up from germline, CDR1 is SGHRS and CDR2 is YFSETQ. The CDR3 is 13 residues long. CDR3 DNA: TGCGCCAGCAGGGTAAGCCCCCAAGAGACCCAGTACTTC. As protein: CASRVSPQETQYF.

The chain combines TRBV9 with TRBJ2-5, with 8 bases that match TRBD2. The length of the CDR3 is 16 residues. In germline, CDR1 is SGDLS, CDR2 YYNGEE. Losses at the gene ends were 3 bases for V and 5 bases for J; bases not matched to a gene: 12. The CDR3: CASSDDSGTLGETQYF. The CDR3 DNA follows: TGTGCCAGCAGCGATGATAGCGGGACCCTCGGGGAGACCCAGTACTTC.

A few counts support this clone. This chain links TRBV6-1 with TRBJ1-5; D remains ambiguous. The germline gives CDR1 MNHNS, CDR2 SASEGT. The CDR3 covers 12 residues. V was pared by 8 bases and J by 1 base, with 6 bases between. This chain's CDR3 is CASAVSNQPQHF. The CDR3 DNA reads TGTGCCAGCGCGGTAAGCAATCAGCCCCAGCATTTT.

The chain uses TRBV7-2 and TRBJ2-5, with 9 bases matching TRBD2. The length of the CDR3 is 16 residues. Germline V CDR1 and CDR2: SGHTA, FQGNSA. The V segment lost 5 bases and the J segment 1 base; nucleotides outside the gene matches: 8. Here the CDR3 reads CASSLISSGVQETQYF. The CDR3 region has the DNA TGTGCCAGCAGCCTCATTTCTAGCGGGGTCCAAGAGACCCAGTACTTC.

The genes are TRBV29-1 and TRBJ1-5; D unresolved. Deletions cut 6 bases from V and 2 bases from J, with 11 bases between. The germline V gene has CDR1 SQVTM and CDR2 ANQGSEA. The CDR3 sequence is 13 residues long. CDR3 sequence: CSVKFQGNQPQHF. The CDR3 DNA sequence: TGCAGCGTCAAATTCCAGGGCAATCAGCCCCAGCATTTT.

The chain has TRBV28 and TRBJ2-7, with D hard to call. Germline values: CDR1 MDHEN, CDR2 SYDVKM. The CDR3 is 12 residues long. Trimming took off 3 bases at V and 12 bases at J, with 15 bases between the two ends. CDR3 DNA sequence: TGTGCCAGCAGTTTGCCCGGTAGGATGTCGTACTTC. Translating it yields CASSLPGRMSYF.

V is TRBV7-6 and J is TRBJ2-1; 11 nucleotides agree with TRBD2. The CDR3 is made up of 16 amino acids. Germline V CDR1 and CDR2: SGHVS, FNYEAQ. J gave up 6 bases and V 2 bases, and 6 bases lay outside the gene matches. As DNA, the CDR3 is TGTGCCAGCAGCTTATTAGCGGGAGGGCTCTCCAATGAGCAGTTCTTC. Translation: CASSLLAGGLSNEQFF.

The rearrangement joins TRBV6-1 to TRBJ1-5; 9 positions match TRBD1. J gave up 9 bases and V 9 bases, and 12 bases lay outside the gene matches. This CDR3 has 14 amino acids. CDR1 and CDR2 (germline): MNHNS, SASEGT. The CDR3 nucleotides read TGTGCCAGTACTCGGACAGGGGACCTGGGGCCCCAGCATTTT. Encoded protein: CASTRTGDLGPQHF.

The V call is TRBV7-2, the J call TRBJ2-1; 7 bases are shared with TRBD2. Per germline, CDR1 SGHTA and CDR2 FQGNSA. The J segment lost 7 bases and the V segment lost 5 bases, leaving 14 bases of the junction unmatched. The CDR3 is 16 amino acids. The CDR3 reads CASSRGLVGRRNEQFF. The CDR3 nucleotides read TGTGCCAGCAGCCGCGGACTAGTCGGGAGAAGGAATGAGCAGTTCTTC.

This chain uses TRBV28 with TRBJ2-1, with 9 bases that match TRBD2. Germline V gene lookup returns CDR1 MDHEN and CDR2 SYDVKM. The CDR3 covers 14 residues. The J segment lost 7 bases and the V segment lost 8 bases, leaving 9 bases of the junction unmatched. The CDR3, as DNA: TGTGCCAGCTTTAGCGGGAGCGCGGGGAATGAGCAGTTCTTC. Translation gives CASFSGSAGNEQFF.

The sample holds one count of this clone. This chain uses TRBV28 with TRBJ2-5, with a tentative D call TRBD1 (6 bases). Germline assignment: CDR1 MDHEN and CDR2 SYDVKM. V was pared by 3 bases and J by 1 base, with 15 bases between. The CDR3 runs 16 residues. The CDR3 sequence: CASSLVGAGVQETQYF. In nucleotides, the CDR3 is TGTGCCAGCAGTTTGGTGGGGGCAGGGGTCCAAGAGACCCAGTACTTC.

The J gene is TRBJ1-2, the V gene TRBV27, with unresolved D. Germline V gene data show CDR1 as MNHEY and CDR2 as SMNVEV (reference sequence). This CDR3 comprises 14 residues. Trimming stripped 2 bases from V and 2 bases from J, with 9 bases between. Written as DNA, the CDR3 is TGTGCCAGCAGTTTAACTTTAGGGAACTATGGCTACACCTTC. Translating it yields CASSLTLGNYGYTF.

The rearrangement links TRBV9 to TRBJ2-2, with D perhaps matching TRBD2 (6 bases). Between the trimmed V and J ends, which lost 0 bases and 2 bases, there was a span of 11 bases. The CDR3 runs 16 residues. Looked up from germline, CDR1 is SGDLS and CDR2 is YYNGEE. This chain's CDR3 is CASSVGRVRNTGELFF. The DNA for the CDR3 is TGTGCCAGCAGCGTAGGGAGGGTAAGAAACACCGGGGAGCTGTTTTTT.

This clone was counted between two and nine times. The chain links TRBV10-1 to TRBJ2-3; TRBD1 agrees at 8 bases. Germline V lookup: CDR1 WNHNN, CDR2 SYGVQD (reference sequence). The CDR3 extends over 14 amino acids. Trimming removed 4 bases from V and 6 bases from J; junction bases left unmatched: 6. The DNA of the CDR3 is TGCGCCAGCAGTGTCGGGACAGGAAGGGATACGCAGTATTTT. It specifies CASSVGTGRDTQYF.

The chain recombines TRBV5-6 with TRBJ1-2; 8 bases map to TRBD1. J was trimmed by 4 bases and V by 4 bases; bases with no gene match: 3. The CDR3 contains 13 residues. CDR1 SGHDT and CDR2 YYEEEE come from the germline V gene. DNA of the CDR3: TGTGCCAGCAGCCCTGACAGGGGCTATGGCTACACCTTC. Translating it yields CASSPDRGYGYTF.